Included here is one TCR beta chain sequence, with context. The sample originates from a study of T cell changes during pregnancy in multiple sclerosis. This CDR3 is 14 amino acids long. With V trimmed by 5 bases and J by 2 bases, 1 base remained unmatched. Germline values: CDR1 LNHDA, CDR2 SQIVND (reference sequence). Data came from immunoSEQ multiplex PCR; TCRdb stores just in-frame clones and leaves some out. The top ten clones hold around 3.3% of a sample with tens of thousands of clones, 91% of them seen once. This chain connects TRBV19 to TRBJ1-4, with TRBD1 identical over 8 bases. Here the sequenced sample was PBMCs, taken in the first trimester of pregnancy. The receptor comes from a female donor in good health, serving as a control in a pregnancy study. Some clones in this sample may be carry-over from other donors' samples. The CDR3 loop reads CASSWTGTNEKLFF. The CDR3 DNA sequence: TGTGCCAGTAGTTGGACAGGGACTAATGAAAAACTGTTTTTT.